This T cell receptor (beta chain) emerged from a study of post-analysis software for immune sequencing data. Study results and caveats: Patients showed TRBV5-6, TRBV5-1 and TRBV20-1 among five TRBV segments more frequent than in controls.

In its sample, this clonotype was seen a few times. Its specificity is unknown. The authors incorporated unique molecular identifiers into the TCR beta cDNA libraries. TCRdb analysed the PCR reads with MiXCR anew, one entry per CDR3 protein. Among some 700,000 distinct CDR3 sequences listed, approximately 59% were seen once. The CDR3 is made up of 13 amino acids. Germline V gene sequence: CDR1 SEHNR, CDR2 FQNEAQ (reference sequence). This clonotype was sampled from a girl aged 2 to 10 with multiple sclerosis. Input material: blood. The V call is TRBV7-9, the J call TRBJ2-5, with 7 bases fitting TRBD1. The end of the DNA is better explained by TRBJ2-7, so the J call may be wrong. The CDR3 spells CASSSPGQYEQYF. CDR3 DNA sequence: TGTGCCAGCAGCTCGCCGGGACAGTACGAGCAGTACTTC.